The clone carrying this T cell receptor beta chain was seen more than once but under ten times. Its antigen remains unidentified. This sample was included in a study of STAT5B mutations in CD4+ large granular lymphocyte leukemia. This was a survey-level run. Data came from immunoSEQ multiplex PCR; TCRdb stores just in-frame clones and leaves some out. The profile covers about 40,000 clones, with roughly four fifths appearing a single time and approximately 4% taken by the ten largest. CDR1 and CDR2 (germline): MNHNY, SVGAGI (reference sequence). The CDR3 runs 14 residues. V lost 8 bases and J 1 base, leaving 14 bases between the germline ends. Study-level results: CD4-sorted patient repertoires seemed more clonal than healthy CD4+ repertoires.

This receptor was taken from a human donor in good health. This chain joins TRBV6-6 and TRBJ1-1, with TRBD1 as a possible D gene (5 bases). The sequenced sample was CD4+ T cells from blood buffy coats. CDR3 in amino acids: CASQREGQNTEAFF. CDR3 DNA sequence: TGTGCCAGCCAAAGAGAGGGGCAGAACACTGAAGCTTTCTTT.